This TCR beta chain was captured in a study of blood T cell repertoires in COVID-19. For the study at large: Cohort 3 donors counted as recovered after two negative PCRs, clearance, or resolved symptoms. Acute and convalescent COVID-19 samples came from the United States, Italy and Spain.

This clone turned up a few times. The study drew participants aged roughly 18 to 95 years from fewer than 30 US areas. Participants had their cohort set by participant-reported clinical history. Profiled with immunoSEQ multiplex PCR; TCRdb holds only in-frame clones, not every one. The sample carries approximately 190,000 clones, about 88% recorded once. The germline V gene has CDR1 LNHNV and CDR2 YYDKDF (reference sequence). V was cut by 1 base and J by 8 bases, with 9 bases left in between. This CDR3 comprises 13 residues. V gene TRBV15 combines with J gene TRBJ2-1; a weak D match, TRBD2 (5 bases). This sequence originates from a woman between 40 and 55 years old in a cohort exposed to, infected with or recovered from COVID-19 (not recorded which). The sequencing input was PBMCs or T cells enriched from blood (not recorded which). CDR3 region: CATSRGGAYEQFF. The CDR3 nucleotides read TGTGCCACCAGCAGAGGGGGAGCCTATGAGCAGTTCTTC.